This T cell receptor (beta chain) was captured by sequencing in a study of human T cells and chemical hapten exposure. This clonotype was seen ten or more times. Its specificity is unknown. Study-wide results and caveats: Because all patients had alopecia, their immune responses might differ from healthy ones.

Indicated time point: patch test 3, about 24 weeks after DPC sensitization. Treatment noted: therapeutic diphenylcyclopropenone sensitization with weekly scalp DPC. Individual cDNA molecules (in the library) carried attached unique molecular identifiers. TCRdb analysed the RACE reads with MiXCR anew, one entry per CDR3 protein. The sample holds over 55,000 distinct CDR3 sequences; around 10% are singletons and the top ten take 1.4%. Specimen: whole blood, collected in connection with sensitization to the hapten diphenylcyclopropenone (DPC). The sequence was collected from a woman between 45 and 60 years old with alopecia areata. Some clones in this sample may be carry-over from other donors' samples.

The CDR3 spells CSGAVQETQYF. The DNA for the CDR3 is TGCAGCGGAGCAGTGCAAGAGACCCAGTACTTC. The chain uses TRBV29-1 and TRBJ2-5, with unresolved D. V gave up 7 bases and J gave up 2 bases, with 8 bases separating them. The germline V gene has CDR1 SQVTM and CDR2 ANQGSEA. This CDR3 has 11 amino acids.